These 27 T cell receptor beta chains share one sample of origin, sequenced in a study of blood T cell repertoires in COVID-19. Sequencing was performed with immunoSEQ multiplex PCR; in TCRdb, only in-frame clones are kept and a portion is missing. The data hold 120,000 to 150,000 clones, with about 82% observed a single time. The sample comprised PBMCs or T cells enriched from blood (not recorded which). These receptors were collected from a woman in her thirties or forties who had recovered from COVID-19.

This chain joins TRBV29-1 and TRBJ2-1; D may be TRBD2 (6 bases). From germline, CDR1 is SQVTM and CDR2 ANQGSEA. The CDR3 extends over 15 amino acids. Trimming pared 1 base from V and 8 bases from J, leaving 18 bases between. The CDR3 nucleotides are TGCAGCGTTGAAGGGCGGGGAGGCCATTTTTATGAGCAGTTCTTC. It is translated as CSVEGRGGHFYEQFF.

This clone appeared a few times. The chain is built from TRBV4-1 and TRBJ1-1; 7 bases align to TRBD1. V shed 4 bases, J shed 4 bases, and the junction held 9 bases outside the gene matches. Germline CDR1 MGHRA, CDR2 YSYEKL. The CDR3 contains 15 residues. The chain's CDR3 is CASSPQDRFSTEAFF. The CDR3 nucleotides read TGCGCCAGCAGCCCGCAGGACAGGTTCTCCACTGAAGCTTTCTTT.

The chain links TRBV11-3 to TRBJ1-2; D is unresolved. The germline V gene has CDR1 SGHNT and CDR2 YENEEA. The ends were cut back, 2 bases at V and 4 bases at J, with 8 bases in the middle. The CDR3 sequence is 13 residues long. CDR3 protein: CASSLRPFYGYTF. CDR3 DNA: TGTGCCAGCAGCTTACGTCCTTTCTATGGCTACACCTTC.

A few counts support this clone. This chain uses TRBV5-1 with TRBJ1-4; D gene uncertain. The CDR3 is made up of 14 amino acids. The germline V gene has CDR1 SGHRS and CDR2 YFSETQ. V shed 0 bases and J shed 3 bases, with 6 bases lying between them. Here the CDR3 DNA reads TGCGCCAGCAGCTTGGGCGGGGCTAATGAAAAACTGTTTTTT. This codes for CASSLGGANEKLFF.

This chain joins TRBV3-1 (or the pseudogene TRBV3-2) and TRBJ2-1, with TRBD2 as a possible D gene (6 bases). The germline V and J ends were trimmed by 2 bases and 6 bases, with 20 bases remaining between them. This CDR3 spans 17 amino acids. In germline, CDR1 is LGHDT, CDR2 YNNKEL (reference sequence). CDR3 bases: TGTGCCAGCAGCCAACTGAAAGGGAGGCCCGCCATCAATGAGCAGTTCTTC. It specifies CASSQLKGRPAINEQFF.

The chain employs TRBV2 and TRBJ2-1; 8 bases match TRBD2. J lost 5 bases, V lost 6 bases, and 9 bases had no gene match. The CDR3 extends over 15 amino acids. Germline V gene data show CDR1 as SNHLY and CDR2 as FYNNEI. CDR3 in amino acids: CASSALAGHNNEQFF. In DNA form, the CDR3 reads TGTGCCAGCAGCGCTCTAGCGGGCCATAACAATGAGCAGTTCTTC.

CDR3 nucleotide sequence: TGTGCCAGCAGTTACTCCGGACATTCCTACGAGCAGTACTTC. Translated: CASSYSGHSYEQYF. The genes are TRBV6-6 and TRBJ2-7, with D perhaps matching TRBD1 (5 bases). V lost 0 bases to trimming and J lost 1 base, with 7 bases between them. The germline CDR1 and CDR2 sequences are MNHNY and SVGAGI (reference sequence). The CDR3 totals 14 residues.

This rearrangement joins TRBV4-1 to TRBJ2-7; 8 bases agree with TRBD1. CDR3 length: 16 residues. V trimming: 0 bases; J trimming: 1 base; junction bases outside the gene matches: 5. Germline CDR1 reads MGHRA; CDR2 reads YSYEKL. The CDR3 DNA reads TGCGCCAGCAGCCAAGATATTAGGACAGGGTCCTACGAGCAGTACTTC. This translates into CASSQDIRTGSYEQYF.

This sequence joins TRBV5-1 and TRBJ1-4, with 11 bases lining up with TRBD1. The CDR3 consists of 15 residues. V was clipped by 4 bases and J by 9 bases; unmatched bases: 8. Germline CDR1 is SGHRS and CDR2 is YFSETQ. CDR3 sequence reads: CASSPRTGGEQKLFF. The CDR3 DNA follows: TGCGCCAGCAGCCCGCGGACAGGGGGCGAACAAAAACTGTTTTTT. Looking up the rest from reference TRBV5-1 and TRBJ1-4 gives the full variable domain: KAGVTQTPRYLIKTRGQQVTLSCSPISGHRSVSWYQQTPGQGLQFLFEYFSETQRNKGNFPGRFSGRQFSNSRSEMNVSTLELGDSALYLCASSPRTGGEQKLFFGSGTQLSVL.

This chain links TRBV25-1 with TRBJ1-6, with 7 nucleotides matching TRBD1. The V gene's germline CDR1 is MGHDK and CDR2 SYGVNS. CDR3 size: 14 residues. The V segment lost 8 bases and the J segment 7 bases; nucleotides outside the gene matches: 8. The CDR3 spells CASVPGTVNSPLHF. In DNA form, the CDR3 reads TGTGCCAGCGTCCCCGGGACAGTAAATTCACCCCTCCACTTT.

This clone has more than one count but fewer than ten. The rearrangement joins TRBV19 to TRBJ1-2; D possibly corresponds to TRBD1 (6 bases). This CDR3 contains 13 residues. Per germline, CDR1 LNHDA and CDR2 SQIVND (reference sequence). Trimming took 7 bases from V and 4 from J, leaving 13 bases between them. The CDR3 DNA reads TGTGCCAGTACAGAGCCGGACAGCTATGGCTACACCTTC. This codes for CASTEPDSYGYTF. Drawing the rest from reference TRBV19 and TRBJ1-2, the complete variable domain is DGGITQSPKYLFRKEGQNVTLSCEQNLNHDAMYWYRQDPGQGLRLIYYSQIVNDFQKGDIAEGYSVSREKKESFPLTVTSAQKNPTAFYLCASTEPDSYGYTFGSGTRLTVV.

The chain has TRBV29-1 and TRBJ2-2; a weak D match, TRBD2 (5 bases). Germline CDR1 is SQVTM and CDR2 is ANQGSEA. The CDR3 consists of 15 residues. The CDR3 region has the DNA TGCAGTGCCGGGGTGGCACTTCCGAACACCGGGGAGCTGTTTTTT. The encoded protein is CSAGVALPNTGELFF.

CDR3 nucleotide sequence: TGCGCCAGCAGTTCTCGACCCTCCCCAGGTGGTGGCTACACCTTC. Its protein product is CASSSRPSPGGGYTF. The chain couples TRBV5-1 to TRBJ1-2, with unresolved D. In germline, CDR1 is SGHRS, CDR2 YFSETQ. This CDR3 spans 15 amino acids. The ends were cut back, 5 bases at V and 7 bases at J, with 21 bases in the middle.

The chain carries TRBV9 and TRBJ1-4; D not certain. V lost 0 bases and J 7 bases, leaving 16 bases between the germline ends. This CDR3 contains 16 residues. Per the germline V gene, CDR1 is SGDLS and CDR2 is YYNGEE. The CDR3 nucleotides read TGTGCCAGCAGCGTAGAGGGTCGGGTGGGGAGTGAAAAACTGTTTTTT. Its protein product is CASSVEGRVGSEKLFF.

The J gene is TRBJ1-1, the V gene TRBV30; D remains ambiguous. Germline V gene data show CDR1 as GTSNPN and CDR2 as SVGIG (reference sequence). This CDR3 spans 15 amino acids. V lost 1 base, J lost 7 bases, and 19 bases lay in between. The CDR3 coding sequence is TGTGCCTGGAGTGCCGGAAAGGTCCTGGCGGGTGAAGCTTTCTTT. It codes for CAWSAGKVLAGEAFF.

The V and J genes are TRBV6-5 and TRBJ2-7; 8 bases fit TRBD1. The V gene's germline CDR1 is MNHEY and CDR2 SVGAGI. This CDR3 spans 14 amino acids. V gave up 3 bases and J gave up 3 bases; unmatched junction bases: 4. The CDR3 region is CASSYGQGDYEQYF. The CDR3 bases are TGTGCCAGCAGTTATGGACAGGGAGACTACGAGCAGTACTTC.

V and J are TRBV5-1 and TRBJ2-1; 9 nucleotides agree with TRBD2. The CDR3 extends over 16 amino acids. V lost 0 bases, J lost 8 bases, and 9 bases stayed unmatched. CDR1 SGHRS and CDR2 YFSETQ come from the germline V gene. The CDR3 here is CASSLDLAGVSDEQFF. CDR3 DNA sequence: TGCGCCAGCAGCTTGGATTTAGCGGGAGTGTCAGATGAGCAGTTCTTC. Combining the CDR3 with reference TRBV5-1 and TRBJ2-1 gives the whole variable domain KAGVTQTPRYLIKTRGQQVTLSCSPISGHRSVSWYQQTPGQGLQFLFEYFSETQRNKGNFPGRFSGRQFSNSRSEMNVSTLELGDSALYLCASSLDLAGVSDEQFFGPGTRLTVL.

The CDR3 DNA reads as TGTGCCAGCAGTGAAGCAACGTCCGGGGGAAACACCATATATTTT. This codes for CASSEATSGGNTIYF. The chain links TRBV6-1 to TRBJ1-3; D ambiguous. The CDR3 is 15 residues long. The V and J ends lost 0 bases and 4 bases respectively, with 10 bases between them. The germline V gene encodes CDR1 MNHNS and CDR2 SASEGT.

The genes are TRBV27 and TRBJ1-1; 8 nucleotides line up with TRBD1. V was clipped by 8 bases and J by 6 bases; unmatched bases: 11. Germline CDR1 and CDR2: MNHEY and SMNVEV (reference sequence). The CDR3 loop spans 14 amino acids. The CDR3 bases are TGTGCCAGCGGGTGGACAGGGTATTTCCCTGAAGCTTTCTTT. It translates to CASGWTGYFPEAFF.

The V call is TRBV5-8, the J call TRBJ2-7; the D is unclear. Trimming removed 4 bases from V and 4 bases from J, with 15 bases in between. Per germline, CDR1 SGHTS and CDR2 YDEGEE. The CDR3 sequence is 14 residues long. The CDR3 bases are TGTGCCAGCAGCCGCGGCCCCGGTTCTTACGAGCAGTACTTC. This translates into CASSRGPGSYEQYF. Drawing the rest from reference TRBV5-8 and TRBJ2-7, the complete variable domain is EAGVTQSPTHLIKTRGQQATLRCSPISGHTSVYWYQQALGLGLQFLLWYDEGEERNRGNFPPRFSGRQFPNYSSELNVNALELEDSALYLCASSRGPGSYEQYFGPGTRLTVT.

The rearrangement joins TRBV27 to TRBJ1-6, with D perhaps matching TRBD1 (6 bases). V lost 0 bases and J lost 10, with 19 bases in between. CDR1 MNHEY and CDR2 SMNVEV come from the germline V gene (reference sequence). CDR3 length: 17 amino acids. The CDR3 region has the DNA TGTGCCAGCAGTTTATCGAGGGGGTCGGAATCGCGATCACCCCTCCACTTT. It yields the protein CASSLSRGSESRSPLHF.

In its sample, this clone was seen a few times. The rearrangement uses TRBV19 and TRBJ2-4, with TRBD2 matching 13 bases. The CDR3 runs 17 residues. Trimming at V came to 4 bases and at J to 0 bases, leaving 3 bases not matched to a gene. Germline CDR1 is LNHDA and CDR2 is SQIVND (reference sequence). DNA for the CDR3: TGTGCCAGTAGTAAGGGACTAGCGGGACTAGCCAAAAACATTCAGTACTTC. Translating it yields CASSKGLAGLAKNIQYF.

The chain is built from TRBV9 and TRBJ2-7; tentatively, D is TRBD1 (5 bases). Germline V CDR1 and CDR2: SGDLS, YYNGEE. V dropped 0 bases and J dropped 0 bases, with 7 bases sitting between them. The CDR3 is 14 amino acids. The CDR3 nucleotides read TGTGCCAGCAGCGTAGCTGACAGCTCCTACGAGCAGTACTTC. It specifies CASSVADSSYEQYF.

The chain has TRBV29-1 and TRBJ1-1; tentatively, D is TRBD1 (6 bases). This CDR3 has 12 residues. In germline, CDR1 is SQVTM, CDR2 ANQGSEA. V was shortened by 6 bases and J by 2 bases, with 10 bases between the two germline ends. CDR3 DNA: TGCAGCGTCTGGACAGACAACACTGAAGCTTTCTTT. Translated: CSVWTDNTEAFF.

This chain connects TRBV10-3 to TRBJ2-3, with TRBD1 identical over 7 bases. The length of the CDR3 is 14 residues. The V gene's germline CDR1 is ENHRY and CDR2 SYGVKD. Trimming took 9 bases from V and 2 from J; bases not matched to a gene: 8. The CDR3 DNA is TGTGCCATTGGGGGACAGCCGCTCACAGATACGCAGTATTTT. This translates into CAIGGQPLTDTQYF.

V gene TRBV4-1 combines with J gene TRBJ1-2; tentative D call: TRBD1 (6 bases). The CDR3 covers 12 residues. CDR1 is MGHRA, CDR2 YSYEKL, per germline. Trimming removed 3 bases from V and 8 bases from J, with 10 bases in between. The CDR3 region is CASSQGTSGYTF. As DNA, the CDR3 is TGCGCCAGCAGCCAGGGGACATCGGGCTACACCTTC.

The genes are TRBV4-1 and TRBJ1-6; 7 bases line up with TRBD1. CDR1 and CDR2 from the germline V gene are MGHRA and YSYEKL. J lost 9 bases, V lost 2 bases, and 4 bases had no gene match. This CDR3 is 14 amino acids long. This CDR3 reads CASSQTGAGSPLHF. The CDR3 nucleotides are TGCGCCAGCAGCCAAACAGGGGCGGGTTCACCCCTCCACTTT.